These 24 T cell receptor beta chains were sequenced from one sample in a study of CD8+ T cells in alopecia areata. Investigators isolated RNA and reverse transcribed it into cDNA to act as the sequencing template. Repertoires were generated with immunoSEQ multiplex PCR, while TCRdb's copy carries only in-frame clones and drops some. This sample has some 220,000 clones; roughly 56% occur once, and the top ten carry around 1.6%. Regarding treatment: oral pan-JAK inhibitor, 5-10 mg twice daily. The sequencing here drew on CD4+ T cells sorted from blood, taken at week 4, from a patient treated with tofacitinib. The source is a human donor with alopecia areata.

The chain uses TRBV19 and TRBJ2-5, with D possibly matching TRBD1 (5 bases). Germline V CDR1 and CDR2: LNHDA, SQIVND (reference sequence). This CDR3 is built from 15 residues. Trimming took 2 bases from V and 2 from J, leaving 12 bases between them. DNA for the CDR3: TGTGCCAGTAGTATACAGGGCGATATACAAGAGACCCAGTACTTC. Translation gives CASSIQGDIQETQYF. Drawing the rest from reference TRBV19 and TRBJ2-5, the complete variable domain is DGGITQSPKYLFRKEGQNVTLSCEQNLNHDAMYWYRQDPGQGLRLIYYSQIVNDFQKGDIAEGYSVSREKKESFPLTVTSAQKNPTAFYLCASSIQGDIQETQYFGPGTRLLVL.

The chain has TRBV18 and TRBJ1-1; D uncertain. From germline, CDR1 is KGHSH and CDR2 LQKENI. Trimming removed 0 bases from V and 1 base from J, with 3 bases in between. The CDR3 runs 13 residues. As DNA, the CDR3 is TGTGCCAGCTCACCACCGGGGAACACTGAAGCTTTCTTT. Amino acid sequence: CASSPPGNTEAFF. The full variable domain, with the rest looked up from reference TRBV18 and TRBJ1-1, is NAGVMQNPRHLVRRRGQEARLRCSPMKGHSHVYWYRQLPEEGLKFMVYLQKENIIDESGMPKERFSAEFPKEGPSILRIQQVVRGDSAAYFCASSPPGNTEAFFGQGTRLTVV.

The chain carries TRBV4-3 and TRBJ1-2; D remains unclear. CDR1 and CDR2 (germline): LGHNA, YSLEER. V lost 8 bases, J lost 2 bases, and 18 bases lay in between. The CDR3 has 15 residues. CDR3 nucleotides: TGCGCCAGCGCCCGAACTCAGACCACCAACTATGGCTACACCTTC. This encodes CASARTQTTNYGYTF.

This chain connects TRBV7-2 to TRBJ2-7; tentative D call: TRBD2 (5 bases). Germline V gene lookup returns CDR1 SGHTA and CDR2 FQGNSA. CDR3 size: 13 residues. Trimming stripped 8 bases from V and 6 bases from J, with 17 bases between. The DNA of the CDR3 is TGTGCCAGCGCGAGGATCGGGGAGTCCGAGCAGTACTTC. This encodes CASARIGESEQYF.

This sequence joins TRBV7-2 and TRBJ2-1, with D perhaps TRBD1 or TRBD2 (6 bases each). The V gene's germline CDR1 is SGHTA and CDR2 FQGNSA. The V gene lost 6 bases and the J gene lost 2 bases, with 20 bases spanning the gap. The CDR3 is 17 amino acids. For the CDR3, the DNA is TGTGCCAGCAGACCTCCGGCAGGCGGGACACCCTACAATGAGCAGTTCTTC. It is translated as CASRPPAGGTPYNEQFF.

This clone occurred a few times. The rearrangement links TRBV14 to TRBJ1-1; the D is unclear. The CDR3 consists of 14 residues. V was clipped by 2 bases and J by 4 bases, with 11 bases between them. CDR1 is SGHDN, CDR2 FVKESK, per germline. CDR3 nucleotide sequence: TGTGCCAGCAGCCAAATCACGGCCGGCACTGAAGCTTTCTTT. Residues: CASSQITAGTEAFF. Full variable domain (outside the CDR3, taken from reference TRBV14 and TRBJ1-1): EAGVTQFPSHSVIEKGQTVTLRCDPISGHDNLYWYRRVMGKEIKFLLHFVKESKQDESGMPNNRFLAERTGGTYSTLKVQPAELEDSGVYFCASSQITAGTEAFFGQGTRLTVV.

The gene calls are TRBV4-3 and TRBJ2-3; no firm D call. Trimming took 0 bases from V and 8 from J, leaving 12 bases between them. CDR3 length: 14 residues. Germline V gene sequence: CDR1 LGHNA, CDR2 YSLEER. The CDR3 loop reads CASSQDEGWGTQYF. The CDR3 coding sequence is TGCGCCAGCAGCCAAGACGAAGGGTGGGGTACGCAGTATTTT.

The V gene is TRBV9, the J gene TRBJ2-3; 8 bases are shared with TRBD2. Per germline, CDR1 SGDLS and CDR2 YYNGEE. J lost 0 bases, V lost 1 base, and 1 base had no gene match. The CDR3 loop spans 15 amino acids. The CDR3 loop reads CASSVLAGSTDTQYF. CDR3 nucleotide sequence: TGTGCCAGCAGCGTATTAGCGGGGAGCACAGATACGCAGTATTTT.

This sequence joins TRBV30 and TRBJ2-5, with D perhaps TRBD1 or TRBD2 (5 bases each). CDR1 and CDR2 (germline): GTSNPN, SVGIG (reference sequence). V lost 1 base, J lost 5 bases, and 11 bases lay in between. The CDR3 contains 13 residues. The CDR3 DNA reads TGTGCCTGGAGTGCCGGGGACCGGGAGACCCAGTACTTC. It encodes CAWSAGDRETQYF.

This chain uses TRBV7-8 with TRBJ1-2, with 8 nucleotides matching TRBD1. The CDR3 extends over 16 amino acids. Trimming removed 5 bases from V and 6 bases from J; junction bases left unmatched: 14. Germline loops: CDR1 SGHVS, CDR2 FQNEAQ. CDR3 coding DNA: TGTGCCAGCAGCCTGAGGACAGGGAGTATGCGGGATGGCTACACCTTC. As protein: CASSLRTGSMRDGYTF.

This rearrangement joins TRBV5-1 to TRBJ2-5; D is ambiguous. The germline V and J ends were trimmed by 0 bases and 3 bases, with 3 bases remaining between them. CDR3 length equals 12 residues. In germline, CDR1 is SGHRS, CDR2 YFSETQ. This CDR3 is CASSLAKETQYF. The CDR3 DNA sequence: TGCGCCAGCAGCTTGGCGAAAGAGACCCAGTACTTC.

This clone was seen a few times. CDR3 amino acids: CASRPGQGASGANVLTF. CDR3 DNA sequence: TGCGCCAGCAGACCAGGACAGGGGGCGTCCGGGGCCAACGTCCTGACTTTC. J is TRBJ2-6 and V is TRBV5-1, with 11 positions matching TRBD1. The J segment lost 4 bases and the V segment lost 5 bases, leaving 8 bases of the junction unmatched. This CDR3 has 17 amino acids. CDR1 and CDR2 (germline): SGHRS, YFSETQ.

The chain uses TRBV4-3 and TRBJ2-1; D ambiguous. CDR1 LGHNA and CDR2 YSLEER come from the germline V gene. Trimming cost V 0 bases and J 15 bases, with 18 bases left between them. This CDR3 is built from 14 residues. The CDR3 sequence: CASSQDWAKPRPFF. The CDR3 nucleotides are TGCGCCAGCAGCCAAGATTGGGCCAAACCGCGGCCGTTCTTC.

This sequence joins TRBV29-1 and TRBJ2-4; D is undetermined. Deletions cut 4 bases from V and 0 bases from J, with 10 bases between. The CDR3 has 14 amino acids. Per the germline V gene, CDR1 is SQVTM and CDR2 is ANQGSEA. CDR3 protein: CSVAGVLAKNIQYF. The CDR3 region has the DNA TGCAGCGTTGCGGGCGTACTAGCCAAAAACATTCAGTACTTC.

This clone has a handful of counts. The V and J genes are TRBV28 and TRBJ2-7, with no clear D. Germline V gene data show CDR1 as MDHEN and CDR2 as SYDVKM. CDR3 size: 14 residues. Between the trimmed V and J ends, which lost 5 bases and 3 bases, there was a span of 14 bases. The CDR3 spells CASSAPPEFYEQYF. Here the CDR3 DNA reads TGTGCCAGCAGTGCGCCACCGGAATTCTACGAGCAGTACTTC.

This clone was counted only a few times. J is TRBJ2-5 and V is TRBV7-2; D may be TRBD2 (6 bases). Trimming removed 0 bases at V and 5 bases at J, with 13 bases between. CDR1 is SGHTA, CDR2 FQGNSA, per germline. This CDR3 region has 15 residues. The CDR3 DNA is TGTGCCAGCAGCTTAGCCTTGGTGGGAGGCGAGACCCAGTACTTC. Translated: CASSLALVGGETQYF.

This chain connects TRBV29-1 to TRBJ2-7, with 9 positions matching TRBD1. The CDR3 length is 13 residues. V was clipped by 6 bases and J by 5 bases; unmatched bases: 8. Germline-derived CDR1 and CDR2 are SQVTM and ANQGSEA. This CDR3 is CSVGDRVPNEQYF. Here the CDR3 DNA reads TGCAGCGTCGGGGACAGGGTCCCAAACGAGCAGTACTTC.

The V and J genes are TRBV7-2 and TRBJ2-6; D uncertain. Per the germline V gene, CDR1 is SGHTA and CDR2 is FQGNSA. The CDR3 extends over 15 amino acids. With 1 base removed from V and 0 bases from J, the gap between germline ends came to 4 bases. CDR3 nucleotide sequence: TGTGCCAGCAGCTTAGTAGTCTCTGGGGCCAACGTCCTGACTTTC. Its protein is CASSLVVSGANVLTF.

V is TRBV6-6 and J is TRBJ1-1, with D unclear. The CDR3 sequence is 15 residues long. Germline V lookup: CDR1 MNHNY, CDR2 SVGAGI (reference sequence). The V gene lost 2 bases and the J gene lost 1 base, with 11 bases spanning the gap. CDR3 sequence: CASSYRLRENTEAFF. In DNA, the CDR3 is TGTGCCAGCAGTTACCGTCTCCGGGAGAACACTGAAGCTTTCTTT.

The CDR3 loop reads CATRDVLNTGELFF. Here the CDR3 DNA reads TGTGCCACCCGAGACGTGCTGAACACCGGGGAGCTGTTTTTT. J is TRBJ2-2 and V is TRBV19; D is ambiguous. V shed 10 bases and J shed 1 base, with 13 bases lying between them. Germline V CDR1 and CDR2: LNHDA, SQIVND (reference sequence). The CDR3 is 14 amino acids.

The gene calls are TRBV11-2 and TRBJ2-1; 12 nucleotides align to TRBD2. Germline-derived CDR1 and CDR2 are SGHAT and FQNNGV. The CDR3 is made up of 16 amino acids. Trimming cost V 5 bases and J 4 bases; bases outside gene matches: 6. CDR3 amino acids: CASSLRTSGEYNEQFF. The CDR3 bases are TGTGCCAGCAGCCTACGGACTAGCGGGGAATACAATGAGCAGTTCTTC.

This clone was detected only a few times. This rearrangement joins TRBV19 to TRBJ1-1; D call uncertain. The V gene lost 2 bases and the J gene lost 4 bases, with 8 bases spanning the gap. The CDR3 covers 13 residues. From germline, CDR1 is LNHDA and CDR2 SQIVND (reference sequence). The chain's CDR3 is CASSILGVTEAFF. DNA of the CDR3: TGTGCCAGTAGTATACTTGGGGTCACTGAAGCTTTCTTT.

This chain links TRBV30 with TRBJ1-1; 8 bases are shared with TRBD1. Germline V gene data show CDR1 as GTSNPN and CDR2 as SVGIG (reference sequence). The CDR3 has 13 residues. V gave up 4 bases and J gave up 7 bases; unmatched junction bases: 8. The CDR3 loop is CAWTVQGVGEAFF. The CDR3 bases are TGTGCCTGGACTGTACAGGGGGTCGGTGAAGCTTTCTTT.

As to this clone: In the same sample, other DNA sequences code for this CDR3. The V gene is TRBV18, the J gene TRBJ1-5; a weak D match, TRBD1 (6 bases). V was shortened by 3 bases and J by 7 bases, with 10 bases between the two germline ends. Germline V gene data show CDR1 as KGHSH and CDR2 as LQKENI. CDR3 length: 13 amino acids. The CDR3 DNA reads TGTGCCAGCTCACCCGGACAGAACCAGCCCCAGCATTTT. Translating gives CASSPGQNQPQHF.